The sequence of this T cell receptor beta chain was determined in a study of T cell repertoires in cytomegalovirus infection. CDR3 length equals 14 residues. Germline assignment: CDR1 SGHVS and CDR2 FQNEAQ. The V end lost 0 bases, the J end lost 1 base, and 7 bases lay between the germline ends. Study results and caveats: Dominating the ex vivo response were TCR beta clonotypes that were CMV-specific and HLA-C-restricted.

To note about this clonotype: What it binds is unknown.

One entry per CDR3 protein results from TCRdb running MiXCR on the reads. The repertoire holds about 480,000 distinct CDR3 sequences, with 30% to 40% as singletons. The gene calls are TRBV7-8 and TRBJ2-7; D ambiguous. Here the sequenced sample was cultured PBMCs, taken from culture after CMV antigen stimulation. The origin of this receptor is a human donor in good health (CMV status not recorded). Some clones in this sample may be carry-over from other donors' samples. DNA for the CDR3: TGTGCCAGCAGCTTAGCCCGAATTTCCTACGAGCAGTACTTC. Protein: CASSLARISYEQYF. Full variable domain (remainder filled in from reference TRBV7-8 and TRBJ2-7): GAGVSQSPRYKVAKRGQDVALRCDPISGHVSLFWYQQALGQGPEFLTYFQNEAQLDKSGLPSDRFFAERPEGSVSTLKIQRTQQEDSAVYLCASSLARISYEQYFGPGTRLTVT.